This T cell receptor beta chain was recorded in a study of identical twins. CDR3 length equals 15 residues. Germline CDR1 DFQATT, CDR2 SNEGSKA (reference sequence). V gave up 6 bases and J gave up 0 bases; unmatched junction bases: 5. MiXCR was run by TCRdb on the 5' RACE reads, yielding one entry per CDR3 protein. This table holds roughly 1.6 million distinct CDR3 sequences, about 30% found once. The sequence came from a newborn girl in good health. Sequencing was performed on cord blood. This sequence joins TRBV20-1 and TRBJ2-1; 10 bases are a match to TRBD2. The DNA for the CDR3 is TGCAGTGCGCCCGGGACTAGCGCCTCCTACAATGAGCAGTTCTTC. Its translation is CSAPGTSASYNEQFF.